This T cell receptor (beta chain) is from a study of blood T cell repertoires in COVID-19. About the study: The origin of the acute and convalescent COVID-19 samples was the United States, Italy and Spain. The cDNA or gDNA used as material had been derived from T cells, B-cell-depleted T cells, or PBMCs.

Per the original methods: Using reference gene primer amplification, nucleated cell counts were estimated. The assay was immunoSEQ multiplex PCR, and TCRdb's table has in-frame clones only and misses some. Clonal size and the V and J genes are those of that table, whereas D and trimming came from the DNA. This repertoire shows around 50,000 clones, 91% found once; its top ten account for 6.4%. CDR1 is SGHTA, CDR2 FQGNSA, per germline. With 3 bases removed from V and 8 bases from J, the gap between germline ends came to 13 bases. The CDR3 contains 14 residues. This receptor was identified in a man aged 65-85 years with active COVID-19. The gene calls are TRBV7-2 and TRBJ1-4, with no clear D. Sequenced input: peripheral blood. CDR3 protein: CASSLLEGSEKLFF. The CDR3 nucleotides read TGTGCCAGCAGCTTGCTTGAGGGCAGCGAAAAACTGTTTTTT. The full variable domain, with the rest looked up from reference TRBV7-2 and TRBJ1-4, is GAGVSQSPSNKVTEKGKDVELRCDPISGHTALYWYRQSLGQGLEFLIYFQGNSAPDKSGLPSDRFSAERTGGSVSTLTIQRTQQEDSAVYLCASSLLEGSEKLFFGSGTQLSVL.